The 18 T cell receptor beta chains below were found in one sample sequenced in a study of glioma-infiltrating T cells. Amplification of TCR alpha and beta CDR3 regions from RNA used iRepertoire nested multiplex PCR. MiXCR, run by TCRdb on the multiplex PCR reads, gives a single entry per CDR3 protein. The profile shows roughly 200,000 distinct CDR3 sequences, approximately 40% of them singletons. Sequenced input: glioma tissue, nonneoplastic brain tissue, or PBMCs (not recorded which). The receptors originated from a human donor with low-grade glioma or glioblastoma, undergoing nonglioma brain surgery, or in good health (not recorded which).

In the case of this clonotype: A much larger clone is a single base away; this may be a read error. This rearrangement joins TRBV18 to TRBJ2-1; D perhaps matches TRBD2 (5 bases). Germline V gene lookup returns CDR1 KGHSH and CDR2 LQKENI. This CDR3 has 14 amino acids. This CDR3 reads CASSQGPDYNEQLF. Here the CDR3 DNA reads TGTGCCAGCTCACAAGGACCAGACTACAATGAGCAGTTATTC.

Turning to this clonotype: Since a much larger clone is just one base distant, this may be a read error. V usage is TRBV7-9 and J usage is TRBJ1-1; D may be TRBD1 (5 bases). This CDR3 region has 15 residues. V lost 8 bases and J lost 0, with 16 bases in between. In germline, CDR1 is SEHNR, CDR2 FQNEAQ (reference sequence). CDR3 coding DNA: TGTGCCAGCGGCGGATGGACAAGCTTGAACACTGAAGCTTTCTTT. It is translated as CASGGWTSLNTEAFF.

This clonotype was counted many times. This chain links TRBV6-6 with TRBJ2-2; possibly TRBD2 for D (5 bases). Trimming took 0 bases from V and 4 from J, leaving 21 bases between them. The CDR3 sequence is 19 residues long. Germline assignment: CDR1 MNHNY and CDR2 SVGAGI (reference sequence). This CDR3 reads CASSYSIRPERVVTGELFF. The CDR3 nucleotides read TGTGCCAGCAGTTACTCGATTAGGCCGGAGAGGGTGGTCACCGGGGAGCTGTTTTTT.

This clonotype was counted many times. The chain combines TRBV19 with TRBJ1-5; 7 positions agree with TRBD1. This CDR3 region has 16 residues. The trim removed 5 bases at V and 2 bases at J, leaving 9 bases unmatched. Germline CDR1 and CDR2: LNHDA and SQIVND (reference sequence). CDR3 region: CASSQVGGQGNQPQHF. In DNA, the CDR3 is TGTGCCAGTAGTCAAGTAGGAGGACAGGGCAATCAGCCCCAGCATTTT.

This clonotype was counted at least ten times. The gene calls are TRBV27 and TRBJ2-3; 10 nucleotides align to TRBD2. Germline lookup yields CDR1 MNHEY and CDR2 SMNVEV (reference sequence). Trimming took 5 bases from V and 4 from J; bases not matched to a gene: 15. This CDR3 is built from 18 residues. The CDR3 coding sequence is TGTGCCAGCAGTCGGCGGACTAGCGGTCGTTCGATCGCAGATACGCAGTATTTT. It yields the protein CASSRRTSGRSIADTQYF.

The V call is TRBV27, the J call TRBJ2-1; tentatively, D is TRBD2 (5 bases). Germline CDR1 and CDR2: MNHEY and SMNVEV (reference sequence). V was cut by 8 bases and J by 5 bases, with 10 bases left in between. The CDR3 consists of 12 residues. The CDR3 region has the DNA TGTGCCAGCGTGGGAGCCAACAATGAGCAGTTCTTC. Residues: CASVGANNEQFF.

This clonotype was seen ten or more times. The chain links TRBV6-1 to TRBJ2-1; a possible D gene is TRBD1 (6 bases). The CDR3 sequence is 11 residues long. Germline lookup yields CDR1 MNHNS and CDR2 SASEGT. Trimming stripped 5 bases from V and 11 bases from J, with 10 bases between. Here the CDR3 reads CASSSGAQQFF. The CDR3 nucleotides read TGTGCCAGCAGTTCAGGGGCCCAGCAGTTCTTC.

Concerning this clonotype: A much larger clone differs by one base, so this may be a read error. This chain connects TRBV10-3 to TRBJ1-1; D ambiguous. V lost 7 bases and J 0 bases, leaving 3 bases between the germline ends. CDR1 is ENHRY and CDR2 is SYGVKD in the germline V gene. The CDR3 has 11 amino acids. CDR3 amino acids: CAINVNTEAFF. The CDR3 DNA sequence: TGTGCCATCAACGTGAACACTGAAGCTTTCTTT.

This clonotype has more than one count but fewer than ten. The junction departs from germline at one end; a sequencing error may be responsible. The chain's CDR3 is CAISEDAGSGNTIYF. CDR3 DNA sequence: TGTGCCATCAGTGAGGACGCAGGCTCTGGAAACACCATATATTTT. The chain couples TRBV6-1 to TRBJ1-3; no reliable D call. Germline V gene data show CDR1 as MNHNS and CDR2 as SASEGT. CDR3 size: 15 residues.

Note on this clonotype: One end of the junction varies from germline; a read error may be responsible. Written as DNA, the CDR3 is TGTGCCAGTGATTACTGGATATCAAATCATCAGCCCAAGCATTTT. It encodes CASDYWISNHQPKHF. The gene calls are TRBV27 and TRBJ1-5; D is uncertain. Germline V gene lookup returns CDR1 MNHEY and CDR2 SMNVEV (reference sequence). The CDR3 contains 15 residues.

At least ten counts were recorded for this clonotype. The gene calls are TRBV15 and TRBJ2-7, with D hard to call. Trimming took 4 bases from V and 5 from J, leaving 15 bases between them. This CDR3 has 14 amino acids. Germline assignment: CDR1 LNHNV and CDR2 YYDKDF (reference sequence). The CDR3: CATSNILQTHEQYF. The CDR3 bases are TGTGCCACCAGCAACATCCTACAGACCCACGAGCAGTACTTC.

There are a few counts of this clonotype. The chain is built from TRBV29-1 and TRBJ2-7, with 9 bases lining up with TRBD1. The germline CDR1 and CDR2 sequences are SQVTM and ANQGSEA. J lost 2 bases, V lost 7 bases, and 6 bases had no gene match. The CDR3 totals 13 residues. For the CDR3, the DNA is TGCAGCGCTATGGGACAGGGTACCTACGAGCAGTACTTC. Its translation is CSAMGQGTYEQYF.

Details on this clonotype: Given a much more abundant clone one base away, this may be a read error. The CDR3 reads CASGFAVLGDNEQFF. CDR3 coding DNA: TGTGCCAGCGGTTTCGCGGTTTTGGGGGACAATGAGCAGTTCTTC. J is TRBJ2-1 and V is TRBV28; D is perhaps TRBD1 or TRBD2 (5 bases each). CDR3 length: 15 residues. Germline loops: CDR1 MDHEN, CDR2 SYDVKM.

This clonotype showed up many times. This rearrangement joins TRBV20-1 to TRBJ1-5; D remains unclear. Trimming cost V 6 bases and J 4 bases, with 10 bases left between them. The CDR3 runs 12 residues. Germline assignment: CDR1 DFQATT and CDR2 SNEGSKA (reference sequence). In DNA form, the CDR3 reads TGCAGTGCCCAGGTCCGTAATCAGCCCCAGCATTTT. It translates to CSAQVRNQPQHF.

This clonotype has ten or more counts. The J gene is TRBJ1-1, the V gene TRBV14, with 7 positions matching TRBD1. Losses at the gene ends were 4 bases for V and 7 bases for J; bases not matched to a gene: 9. The CDR3 loop spans 14 amino acids. Germline CDR1 SGHDN, CDR2 FVKESK. DNA for the CDR3: TGTGCCAGCAGCCCTGTCCCGGGACAGTTTGAAGCTTTCTTT. Translation: CASSPVPGQFEAFF.

Regarding this clonotype: It may be a read error: a sequence one base away is much more abundant. This chain links TRBV20-1 with TRBJ2-5; no clear D. CDR3 length: 14 residues. Germline V gene data show CDR1 as DFQATT and CDR2 as SNEGSKA (reference sequence). Trimming cost V 4 bases and J 3 bases, with 15 bases left between them. CDR3: CSAIHITTKETQYF. DNA for the CDR3: TGCAGTGCTATCCATATAACAACTAAAGAGACCCAGTACTTC.

This clonotype was counted ten times or more. The rearrangement uses TRBV10-3 and TRBJ2-3; D is undetermined. Germline CDR1 reads ENHRY; CDR2 reads SYGVKD. Trimming removed 2 bases from V and 7 bases from J, with 4 bases in between. This CDR3 is built from 11 residues. The CDR3 loop reads CAISEMNTQYF. The CDR3 bases are TGTGCCATCAGTGAGATGAATACGCAGTATTTT.

This clonotype was seen only once. The chain couples TRBV3-1 to TRBJ1-5; tentative D call: TRBD1 (5 bases). V gave up 6 bases and J gave up 7 bases, with 19 bases separating them. The germline CDR1 and CDR2 sequences are LGHDT and YNNKEL (reference sequence). This CDR3 comprises 15 residues. The CDR3 reads CASRLPGRGTQPQHF. The CDR3 DNA is TGTGCCAGCAGGCTTCCGGGACGGGGGACCCAGCCCCAGCATTTT.